This TCR beta chain originates from a study of blood T cell repertoires in COVID-19. Study context: Samples of COVID-19 (acute and convalescent) were obtained from the United States, Italy and Spain. The analysed material was cDNA or gDNA that came from T cells, B-cell-depleted T cells, or PBMCs.

There are a few counts of this clone. The CDR3 is 12 residues long. CDR1 and CDR2 (germline): LNHDA, SQIVND (reference sequence). Trimming shortened V by 5 bases and J by 0 bases, and 4 bases separated the two germline ends. In the study's own analysis: Estimation of nucleated cell counts relied on the amplification of reference gene primers. This table comes from immunoSEQ multiplex PCR, and its TCRdb copy is limited to in-frame clones, with some not included. For V, J and clone size, that table is used; D and trimming come from the DNA. Among approximately 200,000 clones listed, nearly 85% were seen once.

This chain joins TRBV19 and TRBJ1-1; D unclear. The source of this sequence is a woman in her twenties or thirties with acute or convalescent COVID-19. Sequencing was performed on peripheral blood. The CDR3 here is CASSFLNTEAFF. CDR3 bases: TGTGCCAGTAGTTTCTTGAACACTGAAGCTTTCTTT.